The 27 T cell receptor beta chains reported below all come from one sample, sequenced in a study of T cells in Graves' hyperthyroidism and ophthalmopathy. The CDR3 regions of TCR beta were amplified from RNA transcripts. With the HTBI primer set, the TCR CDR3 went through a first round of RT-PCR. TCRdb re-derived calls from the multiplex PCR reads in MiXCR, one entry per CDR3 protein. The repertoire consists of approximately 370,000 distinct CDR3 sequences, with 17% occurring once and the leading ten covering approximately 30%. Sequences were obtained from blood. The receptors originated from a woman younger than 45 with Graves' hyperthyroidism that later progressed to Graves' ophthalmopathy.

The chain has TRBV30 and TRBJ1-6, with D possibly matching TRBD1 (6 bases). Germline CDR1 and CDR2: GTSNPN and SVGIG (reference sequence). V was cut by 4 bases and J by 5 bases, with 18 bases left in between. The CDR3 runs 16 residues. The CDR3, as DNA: TGTGCCTGGACTTACGATGGGGGCGCCGATAATTCACCCCTCCACTTT. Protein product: CAWTYDGGADNSPLHF.

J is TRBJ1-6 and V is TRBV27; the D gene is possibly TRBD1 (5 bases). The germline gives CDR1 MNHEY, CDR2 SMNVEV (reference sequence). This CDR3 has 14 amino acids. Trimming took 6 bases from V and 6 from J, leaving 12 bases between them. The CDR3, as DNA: TGTGCCAGCAGATACGGGGGTTCTAATTCACCCCTCCACTTT. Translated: CASRYGGSNSPLHF.

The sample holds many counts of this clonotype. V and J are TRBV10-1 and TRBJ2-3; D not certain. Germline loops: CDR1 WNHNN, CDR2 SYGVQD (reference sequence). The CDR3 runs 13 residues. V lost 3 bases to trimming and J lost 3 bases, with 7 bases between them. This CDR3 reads CASSDDDTDTQYF. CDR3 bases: TGCGCCAGCAGTGACGACGATACAGATACGCAGTATTTT.

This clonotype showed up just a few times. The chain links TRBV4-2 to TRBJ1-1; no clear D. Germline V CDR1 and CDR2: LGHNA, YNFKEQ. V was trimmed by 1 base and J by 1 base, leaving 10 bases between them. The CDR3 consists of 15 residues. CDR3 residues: CASSQGDSKNTEAFF. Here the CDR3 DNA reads TGTGCCAGCAGCCAAGGCGATTCTAAGAACACTGAAGCTTTCTTT.

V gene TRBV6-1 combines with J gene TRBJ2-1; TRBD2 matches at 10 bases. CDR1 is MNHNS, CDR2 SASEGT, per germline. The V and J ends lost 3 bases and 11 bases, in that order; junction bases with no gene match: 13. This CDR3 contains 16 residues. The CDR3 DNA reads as TGTGCCAGCAGTGAGCCCAGCGGGAGGGCCTACGATAAGCAGTTCTTC. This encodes CASSEPSGRAYDKQFF.

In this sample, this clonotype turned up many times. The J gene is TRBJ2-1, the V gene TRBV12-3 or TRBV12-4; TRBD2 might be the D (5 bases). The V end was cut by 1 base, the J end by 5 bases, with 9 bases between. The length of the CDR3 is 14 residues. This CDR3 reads CASSLVGRDNEQFF. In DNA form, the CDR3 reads TGTGCCAGCAGTTTAGTTGGGAGAGACAATGAGCAGTTCTTC.

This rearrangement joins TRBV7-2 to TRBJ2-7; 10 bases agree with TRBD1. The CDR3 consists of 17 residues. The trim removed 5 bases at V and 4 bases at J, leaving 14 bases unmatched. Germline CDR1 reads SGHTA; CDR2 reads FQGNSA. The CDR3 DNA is TGTGCCAGCAGCATCCTCAGGGAGACAGGGGGCGGGTACGAGCAGTACTTC. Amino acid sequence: CASSILRETGGGYEQYF. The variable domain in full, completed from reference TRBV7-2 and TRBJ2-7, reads GAGVSQSPSNKVTEKGKDVELRCDPISGHTALYWYRQSLGQGLEFLIYFQGNSAPDKSGLPSDRFSAERTGGSVSTLTIQRTQQEDSAVYLCASSILRETGGGYEQYFGPGTRLTVT.

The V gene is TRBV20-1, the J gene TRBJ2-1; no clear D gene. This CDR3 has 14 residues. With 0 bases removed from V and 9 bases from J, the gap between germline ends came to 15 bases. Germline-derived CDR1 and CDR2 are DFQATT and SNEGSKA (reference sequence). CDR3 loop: CSARDGVGFREQFF. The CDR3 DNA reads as TGCAGTGCTAGAGATGGGGTTGGCTTCCGTGAGCAGTTCTTC.

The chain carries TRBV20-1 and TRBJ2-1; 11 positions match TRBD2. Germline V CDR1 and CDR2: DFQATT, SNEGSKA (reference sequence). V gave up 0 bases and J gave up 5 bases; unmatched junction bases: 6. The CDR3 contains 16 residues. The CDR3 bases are TGCAGTGCTAGAGATTTTAGCGGGGGGGGAGACAATGAGCAGTTCTTC. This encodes CSARDFSGGGDNEQFF.

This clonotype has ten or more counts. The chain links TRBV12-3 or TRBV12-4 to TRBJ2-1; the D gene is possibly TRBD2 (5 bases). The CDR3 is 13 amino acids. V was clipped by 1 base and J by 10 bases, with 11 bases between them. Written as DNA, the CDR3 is TGTGCCAGCAGTTTAGACGCGGGTCTCGAGCAGTTCTTC. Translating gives CASSLDAGLEQFF.

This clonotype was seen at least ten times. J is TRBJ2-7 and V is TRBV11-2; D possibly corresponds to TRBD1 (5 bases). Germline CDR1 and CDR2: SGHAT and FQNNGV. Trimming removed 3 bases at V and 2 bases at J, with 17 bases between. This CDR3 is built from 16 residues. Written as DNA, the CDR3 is TGTGCCAGCAGCTTCCTTCAGGGCGCAGGGCCCTACGAGCAGTACTTC. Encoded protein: CASSFLQGAGPYEQYF.

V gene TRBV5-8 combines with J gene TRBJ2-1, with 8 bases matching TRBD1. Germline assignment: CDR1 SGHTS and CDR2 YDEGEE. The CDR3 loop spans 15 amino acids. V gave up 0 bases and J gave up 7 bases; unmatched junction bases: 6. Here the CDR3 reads CASSLDRGISNEQFF. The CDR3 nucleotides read TGTGCCAGCAGCTTGGACAGGGGGATCTCGAATGAGCAGTTCTTC.

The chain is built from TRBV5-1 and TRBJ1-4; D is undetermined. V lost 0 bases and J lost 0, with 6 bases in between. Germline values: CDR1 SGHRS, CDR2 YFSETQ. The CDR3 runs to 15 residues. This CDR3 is CASSLDGSTNEKLFF. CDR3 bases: TGCGCCAGCAGCTTGGACGGCTCAACTAATGAAAAACTGTTTTTT.

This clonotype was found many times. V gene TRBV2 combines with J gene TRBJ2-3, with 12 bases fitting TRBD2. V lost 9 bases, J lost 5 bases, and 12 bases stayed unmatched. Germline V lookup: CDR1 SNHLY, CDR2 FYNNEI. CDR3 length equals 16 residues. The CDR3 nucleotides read TGTGCCAGTCACTTGCCTGGACTAGCGGGACGAGATACGCAGTATTTT. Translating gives CASHLPGLAGRDTQYF.

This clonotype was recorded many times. The chain's CDR3 is CASSLDEPGRGKDEQYF. CDR3 nucleotides: TGTGCCAGCAGCTTGGATGAACCGGGACGGGGGAAGGACGAGCAGTACTTC. The J gene is TRBJ2-7, the V gene TRBV11-3; maybe TRBD2 (6 bases). Trimming stripped 3 bases from V and 5 bases from J, with 23 bases between. The CDR3 runs 17 residues. CDR1 SGHNT and CDR2 YENEEA come from the germline V gene.

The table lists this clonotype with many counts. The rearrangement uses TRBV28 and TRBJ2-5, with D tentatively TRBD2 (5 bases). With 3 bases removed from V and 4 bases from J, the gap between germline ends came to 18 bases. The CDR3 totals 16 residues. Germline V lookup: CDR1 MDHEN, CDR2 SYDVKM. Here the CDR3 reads CASSFGKRGGSETQYF. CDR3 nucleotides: TGTGCCAGCAGTTTTGGTAAACGGGGTGGGTCAGAGACCCAGTACTTC.

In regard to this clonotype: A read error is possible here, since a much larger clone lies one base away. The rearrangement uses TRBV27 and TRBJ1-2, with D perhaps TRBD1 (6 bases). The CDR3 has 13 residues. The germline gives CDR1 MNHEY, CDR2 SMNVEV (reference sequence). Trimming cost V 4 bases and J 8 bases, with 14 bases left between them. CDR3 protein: CASSSFWTEGYTF. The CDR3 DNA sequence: TGTGCCAGCAGTTCTTTTTGGACAGAAGGCTACACCTTC.

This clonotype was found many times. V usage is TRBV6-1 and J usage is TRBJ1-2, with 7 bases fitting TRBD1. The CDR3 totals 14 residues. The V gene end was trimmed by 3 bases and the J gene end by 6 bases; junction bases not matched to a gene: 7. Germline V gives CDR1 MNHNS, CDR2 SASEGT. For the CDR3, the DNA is TGTGCCAGCAGTGATCGAAACAGGGGCCATGGCTACACCTTC. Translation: CASSDRNRGHGYTF.

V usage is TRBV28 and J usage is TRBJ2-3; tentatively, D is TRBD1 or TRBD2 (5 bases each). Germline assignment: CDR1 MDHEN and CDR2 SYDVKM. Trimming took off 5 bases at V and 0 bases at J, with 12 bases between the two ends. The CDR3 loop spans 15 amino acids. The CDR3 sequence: CASSTGTSSTDTQYF. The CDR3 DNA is TGTGCCAGCAGTACCGGGACCTCAAGCACAGATACGCAGTATTTT.

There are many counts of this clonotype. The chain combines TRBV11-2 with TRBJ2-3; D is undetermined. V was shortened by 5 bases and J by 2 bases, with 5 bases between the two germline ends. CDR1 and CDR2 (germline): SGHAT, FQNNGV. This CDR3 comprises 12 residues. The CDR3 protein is CASSQATDTQYF. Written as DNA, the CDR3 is TGTGCCAGCAGCCAAGCCACAGATACGCAGTATTTT.

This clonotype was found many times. The CDR3 spells CASSEHMNTGELFF. As DNA, the CDR3 is TGTGCCAGCAGTGAACATATGAACACCGGGGAGCTGTTTTTT. The rearrangement uses TRBV6-1 and TRBJ2-2; D is unclear. There are 14 residues in the CDR3. V was cut by 2 bases and J by 1 base, with 5 bases left in between. Looked up from germline, CDR1 is MNHNS and CDR2 is SASEGT.

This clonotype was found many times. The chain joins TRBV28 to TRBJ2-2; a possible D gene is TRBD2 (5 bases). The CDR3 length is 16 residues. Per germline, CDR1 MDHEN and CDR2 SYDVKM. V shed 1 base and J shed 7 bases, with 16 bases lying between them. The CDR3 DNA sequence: TGTGCCAGCAGTTTATCGGCTAGCCTTACTCACGGGGAGCTGTTTTTT. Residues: CASSLSASLTHGELFF.

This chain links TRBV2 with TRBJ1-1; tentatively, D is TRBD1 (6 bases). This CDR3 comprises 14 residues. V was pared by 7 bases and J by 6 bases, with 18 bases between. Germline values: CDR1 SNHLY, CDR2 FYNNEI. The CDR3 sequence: CASKSDWAGAEAFF. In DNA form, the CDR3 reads TGTGCCAGCAAAAGTGATTGGGCAGGGGCTGAAGCTTTCTTT.

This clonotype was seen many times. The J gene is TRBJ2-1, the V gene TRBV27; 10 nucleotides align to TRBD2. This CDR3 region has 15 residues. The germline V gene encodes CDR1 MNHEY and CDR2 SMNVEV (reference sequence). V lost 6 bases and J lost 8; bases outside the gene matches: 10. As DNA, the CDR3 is TGTGCCAGCAGCACCCATGGGACTAGCGACTATGAGCAGTTCTTC. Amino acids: CASSTHGTSDYEQFF.

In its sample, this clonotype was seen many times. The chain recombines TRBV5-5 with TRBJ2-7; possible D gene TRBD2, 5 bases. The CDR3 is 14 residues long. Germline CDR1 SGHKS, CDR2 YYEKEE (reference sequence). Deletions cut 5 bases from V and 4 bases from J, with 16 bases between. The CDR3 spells CASSRTLAGYEQYF. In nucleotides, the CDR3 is TGTGCCAGCAGTCGCACTCTCGCGGGTTACGAGCAGTACTTC.

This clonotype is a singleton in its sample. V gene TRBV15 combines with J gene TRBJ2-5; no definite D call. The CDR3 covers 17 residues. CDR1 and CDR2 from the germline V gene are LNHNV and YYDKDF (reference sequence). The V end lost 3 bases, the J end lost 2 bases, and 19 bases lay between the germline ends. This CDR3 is CATSSLGLLGGQETQYF. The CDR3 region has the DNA TGTGCCACCAGCAGCCTGGGATTATTGGGCGGACAAGAGACCCAGTACTTC.

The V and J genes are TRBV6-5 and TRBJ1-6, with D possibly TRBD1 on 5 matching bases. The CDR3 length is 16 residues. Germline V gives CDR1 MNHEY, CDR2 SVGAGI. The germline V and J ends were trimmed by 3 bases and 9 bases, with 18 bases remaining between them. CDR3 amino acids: CASSYDLQGITSPLHF. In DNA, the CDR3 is TGTGCCAGCAGTTATGATCTCCAGGGTATTACTTCACCCCTCCACTTT.